These 10 T cell receptor beta chains originate from one sample sequenced in a study of blood T cells in healthy people across ages. A J-beta primer mix and a sample-barcoded 5' primer were used in a second PCR of about 7 to 12 cycles. From the 5' RACE reads, TCRdb called clonotypes with MiXCR, one entry per CDR3 protein. This sample has about 650,000 distinct CDR3 sequences, with roughly half found just once. The sequenced material came from blood. These receptor sequences come from a woman of 80 years or more in good health.

This clonotype was counted at least ten times. The chain uses TRBV20-1 and TRBJ2-5; 7 bases align to TRBD2. Germline-derived CDR1 and CDR2 are DFQATT and SNEGSKA (reference sequence). V lost 6 bases to trimming and J lost 2 bases; unmatched junction nucleotides: 9. This CDR3 has 14 residues. The CDR3 sequence: CSATPGLLQETQYF. The CDR3 region has the DNA TGCAGTGCAACGCCGGGACTACTGCAAGAGACCCAGTACTTC.

This clonotype has a handful of counts. The chain is built from TRBV5-1 and TRBJ2-1, with D hard to call. The germline V gene encodes CDR1 SGHRS and CDR2 YFSETQ. CDR3 length: 13 residues. V was trimmed by 4 bases and J by 6 bases, leaving 11 bases between them. CDR3 region: CASSAALGNEQFF. CDR3 DNA sequence: TGCGCCAGCAGCGCTGCGCTAGGCAATGAGCAGTTCTTC.

This clonotype was detected many times. This chain links TRBV4-1 with TRBJ1-4; 7 bases fit TRBD1. With 0 bases clipped from V and 6 bases from J, the junction kept 4 bases outside the gene matches. The CDR3 is 15 residues long. Germline loops: CDR1 MGHRA, CDR2 YSYEKL. As DNA, the CDR3 is TGCGCCAGCAGCCAAGAGACAGGACAGGATGAAAAACTGTTTTTT. Translating gives CASSQETGQDEKLFF.

This sequence joins TRBV27 and TRBJ1-2; 9 bases agree with TRBD1. The CDR3 has 15 residues. V dropped 4 bases and J dropped 5; count of bases not matched to a gene: 8. CDR1 MNHEY and CDR2 SMNVEV come from the germline V gene (reference sequence). CDR3 residues: CASSSAGTGWYGYTF. DNA for the CDR3: TGTGCCAGCAGTTCCGCAGGGACAGGGTGGTATGGCTACACCTTC.

The chain joins TRBV27 to TRBJ1-1; D may be TRBD1 (5 bases). This CDR3 contains 15 residues. Looked up from germline, CDR1 is MNHEY and CDR2 is SMNVEV (reference sequence). V shed 2 bases and J shed 2 bases, with 12 bases lying between them. The CDR3 protein is CASSLSATGNTEAFF. CDR3 DNA: TGTGCCAGCAGTTTAAGTGCTACAGGAAACACTGAAGCTTTCTTT.

The V gene is TRBV20-1, the J gene TRBJ2-3; D unclear. The germline gives CDR1 DFQATT, CDR2 SNEGSKA (reference sequence). The V and J ends lost 8 bases and 5 bases respectively, with 14 bases between them. The CDR3 sequence is 12 residues long. CDR3 loop: CSTEAPLDTQYF. CDR3 DNA sequence: TGCAGTACTGAGGCGCCATTAGATACGCAGTATTTT.

This clonotype was recorded once. The chain combines TRBV5-1 with TRBJ1-5, with 7 bases matching TRBD1. The V gene's germline CDR1 is SGHRS and CDR2 YFSETQ. The CDR3 loop spans 15 amino acids. The J segment lost 5 bases and the V segment lost 5 bases, leaving 10 bases of the junction unmatched. The CDR3 region has the DNA TGCGCCAGCAGTCCCACAGGGGTTTGGGATCAGCCCCAGCATTTT. Protein: CASSPTGVWDQPQHF.

For this clonotype: A much larger clone lies a single base off, so this may be a read error. The chain recombines TRBV20-1 with TRBJ1-5; TRBD1 agrees at 9 bases. The CDR3 spans 16 residues. The germline V gene encodes CDR1 DFQATT and CDR2 SNEGSKA (reference sequence). The V gene end was trimmed by 5 bases and the J gene end by 0 bases; junction bases not matched to a gene: 8. The CDR3 bases are TGCAGTGCTGGACAAACAGGGGGCGGTAGCAATCAGCCCCAGCATTTT. This encodes CSAGQTGGGSNQPQHF.

This rearrangement joins TRBV3-1 to TRBJ1-6; D possibly corresponds to TRBD1 (5 bases). Trimming took off 4 bases at V and 5 bases at J, with 12 bases between the two ends. The CDR3 length is 15 residues. Looked up from germline, CDR1 is LGHDT and CDR2 is YNNKEL (reference sequence). CDR3 nucleotides: TGTGCCAGCAGCCGCACACCCAGGGATAATTCACCCCTCCACTTT. Translation gives CASSRTPRDNSPLHF.

The rearrangement uses TRBV6-6 and TRBJ1-2; no reliable D call. V was clipped by 8 bases and J by 5 bases, with 18 bases between them. This CDR3 spans 14 amino acids. Germline-derived CDR1 and CDR2 are MNHNY and SVGAGI (reference sequence). CDR3 nucleotide sequence: TGTGCCAGCCTGCCCCCGGGCTCTCCTTATGGCTACACCTTC. Its translation: CASLPPGSPYGYTF.